These 2 T cell receptor beta chains came from one sample sequenced in a study of cytomegalovirus exposure and HLA in healthy donors. Both 60 Vbeta primers and 13 Jbeta primers went into the PCR. The protocol was immunoSEQ multiplex PCR, while the TCRdb copy is restricted to in-frame clones and leaves out a portion. The sample has roughly 120,000 clones, approximately 80% seen once. Specimen: PBMCs. All receptors come from a man between 50 and 59 years old in good health and CMV-seronegative.

This sequence joins TRBV7-6 and TRBJ2-3; perhaps TRBD1 as D (5 bases). Germline CDR1 SGHVS, CDR2 FNYEAQ. The CDR3 is 13 residues long. V shed 2 bases and J shed 8 bases, with 11 bases lying between them. The CDR3 region has the DNA TGTGCCAGCAGCTTAAGCGATCAGGGTACGCAGTATTTT. This codes for CASSLSDQGTQYF.

This chain links TRBV6-5 with TRBJ2-3; 9 bases map to TRBD2. Losses at the gene ends were 1 base for V and 0 bases for J; bases not matched to a gene: 2. Germline CDR1 reads MNHEY; CDR2 reads SVGAGI. The CDR3 is 16 residues long. CDR3 DNA sequence: TGTGCCAGCAGTTACTTTAGCGGGGGAAGCACAGATACGCAGTATTTT. Translation: CASSYFSGGSTDTQYF.